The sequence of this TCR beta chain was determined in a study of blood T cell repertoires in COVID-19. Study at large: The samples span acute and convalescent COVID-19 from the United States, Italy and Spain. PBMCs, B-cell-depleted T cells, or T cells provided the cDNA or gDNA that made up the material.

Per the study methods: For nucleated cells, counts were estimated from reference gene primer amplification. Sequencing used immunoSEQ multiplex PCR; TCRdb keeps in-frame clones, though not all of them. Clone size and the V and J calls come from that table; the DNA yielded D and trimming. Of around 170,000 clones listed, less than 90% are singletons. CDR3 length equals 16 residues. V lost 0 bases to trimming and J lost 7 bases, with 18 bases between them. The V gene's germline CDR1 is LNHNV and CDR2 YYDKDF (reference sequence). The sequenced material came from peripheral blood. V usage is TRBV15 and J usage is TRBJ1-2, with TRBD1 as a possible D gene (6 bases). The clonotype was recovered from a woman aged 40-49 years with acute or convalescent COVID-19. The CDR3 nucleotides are TGTGCCACCAGCAGAGATTTGGGGGGGCAAGGATCTGGCTACACCTTC. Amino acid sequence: CATSRDLGGQGSGYTF.